These T cell receptor beta chains were read from a single sample in a study of regulatory T cells in long-lasting Graves disease. TCRdb recomputed calls from the multiplex PCR reads with MiXCR, one row per CDR3 protein. Of fewer than 550,000 distinct CDR3 sequences in the sample, roughly a fifth were seen once. This material consisted of peripheral blood mononuclear cells (PBMCs), taken when the disease was refractory, from a patient treated with antithyroid drugs. These receptors were taken from a female donor with Graves disease. Both conserved end residues are part of each CDR3. Fields, in order: CDR3 DNA, CDR3 protein, V gene, J gene, D gene, clone size. The D gene is left open where the match is weak. A row's size may be missing; if present it is once, few, many or a size class.

cdr3_nt: TGTGCCAGCACCCAACGGGCTAGCGGGAGGGCCGTTGGAGAGACCCAGTACTTC
cdr3_aa: CASTQRASGRAVGETQYF
v_call: TRBV28
j_call: TRBJ2-5
d_call: TRBD2
clone_size: many

cdr3_nt: TGTGCCAGCAGTTTCGCAGGGGCAGCTAATGAAAAACTGTTTTTT
cdr3_aa: CASSFAGAANEKLFF
v_call: TRBV12-3/TRBV12-4
j_call: TRBJ1-4
d_call: .
clone_size: few

cdr3_nt: TGTGCCAGCAGTTACTCCCAGGCCTCCGTCGAGCCCCAGCATTTT
cdr3_aa: CASSYSQASVEPQHF
v_call: TRBV6-5
j_call: TRBJ1-5
d_call: .
clone_size: .

cdr3_nt: TGTGCCAGCAGCGCTTTAAACACCGGGGAGCTGTTTTTT
cdr3_aa: CASSALNTGELFF
v_call: TRBV9
j_call: TRBJ2-2
d_call: .
clone_size: .

cdr3_nt: TGTGCCGCCCGACAGGGGTACCCTAATCAGCCCCAGCATTTT
cdr3_aa: CAARQGYPNQPQHF
v_call: TRBV6-1
j_call: TRBJ1-5
d_call: TRBD1
clone_size: once

cdr3_nt: TGTGCCAGCAGCTTAGGCAGTTCTGCAACTAATGAAAAACTGTTTTTT
cdr3_aa: CASSLGSSATNEKLFF
v_call: TRBV13
j_call: TRBJ1-4
d_call: .
clone_size: .

cdr3_nt: TGTGCCAGTATCGGGGACGGGAACACTGAAGCTTTCTTT
cdr3_aa: CASIGDGNTEAFF
v_call: TRBV19
j_call: TRBJ1-1
d_call: .
clone_size: .

cdr3_nt: TGTGCCAGCAGCTTAGGGTCTGTCGACTTCACCGGGGAGCTGTTTTTT
cdr3_aa: CASSLGSVDFTGELFF
v_call: TRBV7-3
j_call: TRBJ2-2
d_call: .
clone_size: .

cdr3_nt: TGTGCCAGCAGTGCTTGGACAGGGAGATACAATGAGCAGTTCTTC
cdr3_aa: CASSAWTGRYNEQFF
v_call: TRBV28
j_call: TRBJ2-1
d_call: TRBD1
clone_size: once

cdr3_nt: TGTGCCAGCAGTCGTCTCAGCGGGAGTAAGGTAGATACGCAGTATTTT
cdr3_aa: CASSRLSGSKVDTQYF
v_call: TRBV28
j_call: TRBJ2-3
d_call: TRBD2
clone_size: .

cdr3_nt: TGTGCCAGCAGGGGAGACTCCTACGAGCAGTACTTC
cdr3_aa: CASRGDSYEQYF
v_call: TRBV3-1
j_call: TRBJ2-7
d_call: .
clone_size: many

cdr3_nt: TGTGCCAGCAGCTTGCTAGGGGGACAGATTAATGAAAAACTGTTTTTT
cdr3_aa: CASSLLGGQINEKLFF
v_call: TRBV5-6
j_call: TRBJ1-4
d_call: TRBD1
clone_size: .

cdr3_nt: TGTGCCAGCAGCTTGACGTTCGAAGATGAAGCTTTCTTT
cdr3_aa: CASSLTFEDEAFF
v_call: TRBV5-5
j_call: TRBJ1-1
d_call: .
clone_size: few

cdr3_nt: TGTGCCAGCAGTTTTCCGCTTCCAGGGGGGTCCTCCTACGAGCAGTACTTC
cdr3_aa: CASSFPLPGGSSYEQYF
v_call: TRBV6-5
j_call: TRBJ2-7
d_call: .
clone_size: few

cdr3_nt: TGTGCCAGCAGCTCAACGACAGGGACCGGGGAGCTGTTTTTT
cdr3_aa: CASSSTTGTGELFF
v_call: TRBV7-9
j_call: TRBJ2-2
d_call: TRBD1
clone_size: .

cdr3_nt: TGTGCCAGCAGTGAGCTGGGGGCCGGAGAGACCCAGTACTTC
cdr3_aa: CASSELGAGETQYF
v_call: TRBV6-1
j_call: TRBJ2-5
d_call: .
clone_size: many

cdr3_nt: TGCAGTGCAGCCGTGTCACAGGTGGGAGAAGAGCAGTACTTC
cdr3_aa: CSAAVSQVGEEQYF
v_call: TRBV20-1
j_call: TRBJ2-7
d_call: .
clone_size: many

cdr3_nt: TGTGCCAGCAGCGTAGGGACAGGAATCTATGGCTACACCTTC
cdr3_aa: CASSVGTGIYGYTF
v_call: TRBV9
j_call: TRBJ1-2
d_call: TRBD1
clone_size: few

cdr3_nt: TGTGCCAGCAGTTACAGGGAGTTAGAAAAACTGTTTTTT
cdr3_aa: CASSYRELEKLFF
v_call: TRBV12-3/TRBV12-4
j_call: TRBJ1-4
d_call: .
clone_size: .

cdr3_nt: TGTGCCAGCAGTGAAACGGACAGGGAAGATACGCAGTATTTT
cdr3_aa: CASSETDREDTQYF
v_call: TRBV6-1
j_call: TRBJ2-3
d_call: TRBD1
clone_size: .

cdr3_nt: TGCAGTGCTAGAGATCCTCGAGAGGCGCCTGTTCGTGGCTACACCTTC
cdr3_aa: CSARDPREAPVRGYTF
v_call: TRBV20-1
j_call: TRBJ1-2
d_call: .
clone_size: .

cdr3_nt: TGTGCCAGCAGAAAATCAGGGGGCGGCTACACCTTC
cdr3_aa: CASRKSGGGYTF
v_call: TRBV25-1
j_call: TRBJ1-2
d_call: TRBD1
clone_size: few

cdr3_nt: TGTGCCAGCAGCTACCTCTCCTACGAGCAGTACTTC
cdr3_aa: CASSYLSYEQYF
v_call: TRBV11-2
j_call: TRBJ2-7
d_call: .
clone_size: many

cdr3_nt: TGTGCCAGCAGCTTAGCCCCCATCTCTAGCACTGAAGCTTTCTTT
cdr3_aa: CASSLAPISSTEAFF
v_call: TRBV7-9
j_call: TRBJ1-1
d_call: .
clone_size: .

cdr3_nt: TGTGCCAGCAGCCGGTGGGACAGGGACCACGAGCAGTACTTC
cdr3_aa: CASSRWDRDHEQYF
v_call: TRBV7-9
j_call: TRBJ2-7
d_call: TRBD1
clone_size: few

cdr3_nt: TGTGCCAGTAGTATGTGGGGAGCTAACTATGGCTACACCTTC
cdr3_aa: CASSMWGANYGYTF
v_call: TRBV19
j_call: TRBJ1-2
d_call: .
clone_size: few

cdr3_nt: TGTGCCAGCATTCCCCGGGACGGTGAAAAACTGTTTTTT
cdr3_aa: CASIPRDGEKLFF
v_call: TRBV2
j_call: TRBJ1-4
d_call: .
clone_size: many

cdr3_nt: TGTGCCAGCAGTTTCTCTATTTCACCCCTCCACTTT
cdr3_aa: CASSFSISPLHF
v_call: TRBV28
j_call: TRBJ1-6
d_call: .
clone_size: .

cdr3_nt: TGTGCCAGCAGTTTATTTCAGGGCAACTCCTACGAGCAGTACTTC
cdr3_aa: CASSLFQGNSYEQYF
v_call: TRBV28
j_call: TRBJ2-7
d_call: .
clone_size: .

cdr3_nt: TGTGCCAGCAGCTTAACGATCGCCGGGGAGCTGTTTTTT
cdr3_aa: CASSLTIAGELFF
v_call: TRBV7-3
j_call: TRBJ2-2
d_call: .
clone_size: many

cdr3_nt: TGTGCCAGCAGCCGAACTGGACAGGGGGTGACCTATGGCTACACCTTC
cdr3_aa: CASSRTGQGVTYGYTF
v_call: TRBV12-3/TRBV12-4
j_call: TRBJ1-2
d_call: TRBD1
clone_size: .

cdr3_nt: TGTGTCAGCAGTCCAAACCGGGACAGGGTCTTCAATCAGCCCCAGCATTTT
cdr3_aa: CVSSPNRDRVFNQPQHF
v_call: TRBV27
j_call: TRBJ1-5
d_call: TRBD1
clone_size: once

cdr3_nt: TGTGCCTGGTGGGACACCGGTACCGGGGAGCTGTTTTTT
cdr3_aa: CAWWDTGTGELFF
v_call: TRBV30
j_call: TRBJ2-2
d_call: .
clone_size: .

cdr3_nt: TGTGCCAGCAGAACAGGGTATGGCTATGGCTACACCTTC
cdr3_aa: CASRTGYGYGYTF
v_call: TRBV6-1
j_call: TRBJ1-2
d_call: .
clone_size: few